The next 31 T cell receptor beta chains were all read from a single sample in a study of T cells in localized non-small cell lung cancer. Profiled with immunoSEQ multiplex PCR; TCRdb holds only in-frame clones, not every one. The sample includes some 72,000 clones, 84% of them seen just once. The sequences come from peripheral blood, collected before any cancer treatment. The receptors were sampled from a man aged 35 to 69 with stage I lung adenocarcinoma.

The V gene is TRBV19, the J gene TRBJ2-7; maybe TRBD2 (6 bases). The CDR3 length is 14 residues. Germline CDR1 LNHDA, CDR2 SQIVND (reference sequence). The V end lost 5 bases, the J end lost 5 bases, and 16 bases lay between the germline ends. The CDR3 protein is CASSPGDDRHEQYF. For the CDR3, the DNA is TGTGCCAGTAGTCCGGGGGACGACCGTCACGAGCAGTACTTC. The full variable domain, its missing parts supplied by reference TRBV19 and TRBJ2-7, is DGGITQSPKYLFRKEGQNVTLSCEQNLNHDAMYWYRQDPGQGLRLIYYSQIVNDFQKGDIAEGYSVSREKKESFPLTVTSAQKNPTAFYLCASSPGDDRHEQYFGPGTRLTVT.

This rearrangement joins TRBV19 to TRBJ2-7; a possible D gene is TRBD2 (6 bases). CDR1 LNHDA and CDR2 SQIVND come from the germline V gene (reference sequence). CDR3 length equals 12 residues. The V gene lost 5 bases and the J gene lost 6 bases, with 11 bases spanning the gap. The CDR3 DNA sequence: TGTGCCAGTAGTCCGAGACTAGGCGAGCAGTACTTC. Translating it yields CASSPRLGEQYF.

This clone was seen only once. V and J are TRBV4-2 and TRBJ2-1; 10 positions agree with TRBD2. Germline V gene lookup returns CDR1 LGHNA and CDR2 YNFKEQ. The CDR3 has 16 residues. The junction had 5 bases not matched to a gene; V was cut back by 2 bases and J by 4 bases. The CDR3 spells CASSQHSGRTYNEQFF. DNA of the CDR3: TGTGCCAGCAGCCAACATAGCGGGAGGACGTACAATGAGCAGTTCTTC.

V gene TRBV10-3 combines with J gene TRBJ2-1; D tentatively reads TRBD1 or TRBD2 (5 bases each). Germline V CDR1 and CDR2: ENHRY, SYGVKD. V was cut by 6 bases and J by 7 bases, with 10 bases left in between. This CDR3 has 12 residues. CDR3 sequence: CAISEEGNEQFF. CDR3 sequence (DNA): TGTGCCATCAGCGAAGAGGGGAATGAGCAGTTCTTC.

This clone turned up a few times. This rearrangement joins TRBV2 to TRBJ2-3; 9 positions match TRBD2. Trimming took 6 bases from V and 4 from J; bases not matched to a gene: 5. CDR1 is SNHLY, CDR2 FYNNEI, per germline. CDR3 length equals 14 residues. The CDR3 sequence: CASRTRTSADTQYF. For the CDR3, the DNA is TGTGCCAGCAGAACTAGGACTAGCGCAGATACGCAGTATTTT. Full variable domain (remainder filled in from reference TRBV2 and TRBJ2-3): EPEVTQTPSHQVTQMGQEVILRCVPISNHLYFYWYRQILGQKVEFLVSFYNNEISEKSEIFDDQFSVERPDGSNFTLKIRSTKLEDSAMYFCASRTRTSADTQYFGPGTRLTVL.

The DNA of the CDR3 is TGTGCCAGCAGTGAACTAGCGGGGGGGCAAGAGACCCAGTACTTC. This translates into CASSELAGGQETQYF. The rearrangement joins TRBV6-1 to TRBJ2-5, with 12 bases identical to TRBD2. This CDR3 is built from 15 residues. Trimming removed 2 bases from V and 2 bases from J; junction bases left unmatched: 0. Germline CDR1 and CDR2: MNHNS and SASEGT.

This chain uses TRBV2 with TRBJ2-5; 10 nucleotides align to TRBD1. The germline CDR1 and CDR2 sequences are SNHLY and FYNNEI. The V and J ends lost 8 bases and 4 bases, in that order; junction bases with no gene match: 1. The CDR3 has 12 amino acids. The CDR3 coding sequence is TGTGCCAGCCGGGACAGGGGAGAGACCCAGTACTTC. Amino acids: CASRDRGETQYF. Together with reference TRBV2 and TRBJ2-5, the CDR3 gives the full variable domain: EPEVTQTPSHQVTQMGQEVILRCVPISNHLYFYWYRQILGQKVEFLVSFYNNEISEKSEIFDDQFSVERPDGSNFTLKIRSTKLEDSAMYFCASRDRGETQYFGPGTRLLVL.

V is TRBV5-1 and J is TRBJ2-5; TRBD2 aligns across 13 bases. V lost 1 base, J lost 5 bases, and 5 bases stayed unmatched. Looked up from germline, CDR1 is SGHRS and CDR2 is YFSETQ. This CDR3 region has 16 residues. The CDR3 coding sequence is TGCGCCAGCAGCTTGTACGGGGGACTAGCGGGGGAGACCCAGTACTTC. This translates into CASSLYGGLAGETQYF. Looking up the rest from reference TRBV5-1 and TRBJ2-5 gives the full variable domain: KAGVTQTPRYLIKTRGQQVTLSCSPISGHRSVSWYQQTPGQGLQFLFEYFSETQRNKGNFPGRFSGRQFSNSRSEMNVSTLELGDSALYLCASSLYGGLAGETQYFGPGTRLLVL.

The CDR3 loop reads CASTRKPSSYNEQFF. The CDR3, as DNA: TGTGCCAGTACAAGGAAACCAAGCTCCTACAATGAGCAGTTCTTC. The V gene is TRBV19, the J gene TRBJ2-1; D gene uncertain. The V end was cut by 7 bases, the J end by 0 bases, with 13 bases between. This CDR3 comprises 15 residues. The germline V gene encodes CDR1 LNHDA and CDR2 SQIVND (reference sequence).

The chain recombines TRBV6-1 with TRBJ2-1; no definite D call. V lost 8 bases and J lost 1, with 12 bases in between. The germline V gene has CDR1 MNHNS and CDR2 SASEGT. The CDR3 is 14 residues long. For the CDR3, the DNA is TGTGCCAGCGTAATTCCTACATCCTACAATGAGCAGTTCTTC. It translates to CASVIPTSYNEQFF.

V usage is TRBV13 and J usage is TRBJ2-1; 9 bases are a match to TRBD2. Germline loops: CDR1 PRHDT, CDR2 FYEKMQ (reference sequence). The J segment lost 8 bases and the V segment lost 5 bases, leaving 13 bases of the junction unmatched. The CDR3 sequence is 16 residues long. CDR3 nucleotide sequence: TGTGCCAGCAGCCAATTGTTGGCGGGGGGGCGGGATGAGCAGTTCTTC. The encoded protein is CASSQLLAGGRDEQFF. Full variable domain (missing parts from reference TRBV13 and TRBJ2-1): AAGVIQSPRHLIKEKRETATLKCYPIPRHDTVYWYQQGPGQDPQFLISFYEKMQSDKGSIPDRFSAQQFSDYHSELNMSSLELGDSALYFCASSQLLAGGRDEQFFGPGTRLTVL.

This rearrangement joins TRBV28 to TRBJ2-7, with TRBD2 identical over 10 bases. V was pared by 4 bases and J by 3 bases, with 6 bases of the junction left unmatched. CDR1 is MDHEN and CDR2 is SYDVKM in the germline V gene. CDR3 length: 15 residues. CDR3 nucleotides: TGTGCCAGCAGTTCCTTAGCGGGAGGTGGCTACGAGCAGTACTTC. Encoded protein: CASSSLAGGGYEQYF. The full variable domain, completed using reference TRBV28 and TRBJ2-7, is DVKVTQSSRYLVKRTGEKVFLECVQDMDHENMFWYRQDPGLGLRLIYFSYDVKMKEKGDIPEGYSVSREKKERFSLILESASTNQTSMYLCASSSLAGGGYEQYFGPGTRLTVT.

The CDR3 spells CASSDSRAGFSGNTIYF. The CDR3 DNA reads TGTGCCAGCAGTGACTCTCGGGCAGGGTTTTCTGGAAACACCATATATTTT. The chain employs TRBV6-4 and TRBJ1-3; possible D gene TRBD1, 5 bases. Between the trimmed V and J ends, which lost 0 bases and 1 base, there was a span of 13 bases. Germline CDR1 and CDR2: MRHNA and SNTAGT. This CDR3 region has 17 residues.

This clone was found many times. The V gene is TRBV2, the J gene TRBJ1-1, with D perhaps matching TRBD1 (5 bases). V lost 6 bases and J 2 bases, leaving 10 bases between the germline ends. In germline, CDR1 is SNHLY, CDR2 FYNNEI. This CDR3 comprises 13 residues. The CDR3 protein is CASRIRENTEAFF. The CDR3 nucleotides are TGTGCCAGCAGAATCAGGGAAAACACTGAAGCTTTCTTT.

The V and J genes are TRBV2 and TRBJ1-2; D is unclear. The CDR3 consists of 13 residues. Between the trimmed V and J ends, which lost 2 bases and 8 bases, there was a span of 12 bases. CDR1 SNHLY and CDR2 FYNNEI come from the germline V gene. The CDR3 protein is CASSESSRVGYTF. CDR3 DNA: TGTGCCAGCAGTGAAAGTTCGAGGGTCGGCTACACCTTC.

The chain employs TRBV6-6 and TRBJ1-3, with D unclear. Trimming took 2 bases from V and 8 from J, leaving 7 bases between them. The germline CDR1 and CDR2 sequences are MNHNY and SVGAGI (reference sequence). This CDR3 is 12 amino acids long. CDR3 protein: CASSYHSDTIYF. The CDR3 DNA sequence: TGTGCCAGCAGTTACCATTCGGACACCATATATTTT.

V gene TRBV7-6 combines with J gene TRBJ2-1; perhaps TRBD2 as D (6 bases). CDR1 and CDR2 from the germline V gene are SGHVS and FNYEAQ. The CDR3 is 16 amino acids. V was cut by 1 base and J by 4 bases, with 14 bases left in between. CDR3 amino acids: CASSLGLARSYNEQFF. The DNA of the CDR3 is TGTGCCAGCAGCTTAGGGCTAGCGAGATCTTACAATGAGCAGTTCTTC.

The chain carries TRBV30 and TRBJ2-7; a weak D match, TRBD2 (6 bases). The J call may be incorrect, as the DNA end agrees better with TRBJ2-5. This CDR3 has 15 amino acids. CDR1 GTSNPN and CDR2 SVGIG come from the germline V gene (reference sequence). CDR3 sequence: CAWRWFSGFQETQYF. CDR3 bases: TGTGCCTGGAGGTGGTTTAGCGGCTTCCAAGAGACCCAGTACTTC.

The CDR3, as DNA: TGTGCCAGCAGCACTCGGAATGCCGGCACTGAAGCTTTCTTT. It specifies CASSTRNAGTEAFF. This rearrangement joins TRBV7-2 to TRBJ1-1; D not certain. CDR1 and CDR2 (germline): SGHTA, FQGNSA. The V gene lost 5 bases and the J gene lost 4 bases, with 14 bases spanning the gap. The CDR3 spans 14 residues.

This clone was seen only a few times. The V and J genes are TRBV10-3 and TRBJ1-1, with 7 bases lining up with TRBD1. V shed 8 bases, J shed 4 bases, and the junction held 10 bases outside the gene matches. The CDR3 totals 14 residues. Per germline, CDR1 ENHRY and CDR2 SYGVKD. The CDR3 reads CAIGSSDRATEAFF. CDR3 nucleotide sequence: TGTGCCATCGGATCCAGCGACAGGGCCACTGAAGCTTTCTTT.

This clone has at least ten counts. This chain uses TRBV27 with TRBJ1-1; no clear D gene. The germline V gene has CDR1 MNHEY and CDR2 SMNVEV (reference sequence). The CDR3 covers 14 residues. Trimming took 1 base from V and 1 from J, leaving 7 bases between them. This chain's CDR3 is CASSLYEGNTEAFF. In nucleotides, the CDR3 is TGTGCCAGCAGTTTATATGAGGGGAACACTGAAGCTTTCTTT.

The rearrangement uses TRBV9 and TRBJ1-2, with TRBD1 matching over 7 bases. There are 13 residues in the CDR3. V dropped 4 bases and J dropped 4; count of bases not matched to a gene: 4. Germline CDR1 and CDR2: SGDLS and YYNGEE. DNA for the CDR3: TGTGCCAGCAGCCCGGGACAGACCTATGGCTACACCTTC. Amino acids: CASSPGQTYGYTF.

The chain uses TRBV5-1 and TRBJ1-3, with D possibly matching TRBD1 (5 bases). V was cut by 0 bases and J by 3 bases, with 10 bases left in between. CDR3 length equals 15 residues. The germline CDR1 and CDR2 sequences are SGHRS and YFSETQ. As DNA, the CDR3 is TGCGCCAGCAGCTTGGAAGGGGTCCTTGGAAACACCATATATTTT. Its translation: CASSLEGVLGNTIYF. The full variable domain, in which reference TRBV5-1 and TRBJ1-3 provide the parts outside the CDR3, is KAGVTQTPRYLIKTRGQQVTLSCSPISGHRSVSWYQQTPGQGLQFLFEYFSETQRNKGNFPGRFSGRQFSNSRSEMNVSTLELGDSALYLCASSLEGVLGNTIYFGEGSWLTVV.

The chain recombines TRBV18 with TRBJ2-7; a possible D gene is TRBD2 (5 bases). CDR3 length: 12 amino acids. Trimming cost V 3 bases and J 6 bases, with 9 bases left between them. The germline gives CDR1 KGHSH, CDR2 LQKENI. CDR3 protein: CASSPFGLEQYF. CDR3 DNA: TGTGCCAGCTCACCTTTCGGACTCGAGCAGTACTTC.

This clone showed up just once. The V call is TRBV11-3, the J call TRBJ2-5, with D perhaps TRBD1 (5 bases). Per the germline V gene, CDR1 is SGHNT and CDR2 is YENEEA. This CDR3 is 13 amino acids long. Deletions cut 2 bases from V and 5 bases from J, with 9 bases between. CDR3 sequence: CASSLQGWETQYF. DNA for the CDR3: TGTGCCAGCAGCTTACAGGGTTGGGAGACCCAGTACTTC.

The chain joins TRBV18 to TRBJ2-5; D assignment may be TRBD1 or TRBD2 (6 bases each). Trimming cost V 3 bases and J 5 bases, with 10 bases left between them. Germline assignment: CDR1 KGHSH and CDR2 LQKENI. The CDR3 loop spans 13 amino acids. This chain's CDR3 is CASSPTGGETQYF. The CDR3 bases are TGTGCCAGCTCACCGACAGGAGGGGAGACCCAGTACTTC.

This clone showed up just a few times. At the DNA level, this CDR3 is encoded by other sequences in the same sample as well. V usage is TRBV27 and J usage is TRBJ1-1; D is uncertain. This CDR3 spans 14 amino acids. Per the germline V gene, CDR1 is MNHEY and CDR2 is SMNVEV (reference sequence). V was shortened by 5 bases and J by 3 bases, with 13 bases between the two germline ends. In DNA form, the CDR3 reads TGTGCCAGCAGTCCGCTCGGCGCGGACACTGAAGCTTTCTTT. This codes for CASSPLGADTEAFF.

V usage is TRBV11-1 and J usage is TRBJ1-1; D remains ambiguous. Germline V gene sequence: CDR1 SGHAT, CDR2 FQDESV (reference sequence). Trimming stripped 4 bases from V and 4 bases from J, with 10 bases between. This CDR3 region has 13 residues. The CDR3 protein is CASSWEGITEAFF. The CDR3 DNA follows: TGTGCCAGCAGCTGGGAAGGAATCACTGAAGCTTTCTTT.

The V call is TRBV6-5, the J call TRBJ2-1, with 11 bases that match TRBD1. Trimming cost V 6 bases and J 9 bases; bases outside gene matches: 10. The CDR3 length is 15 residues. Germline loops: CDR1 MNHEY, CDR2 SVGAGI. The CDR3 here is CASRHPGQGEAEQFF. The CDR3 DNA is TGTGCCAGCAGACACCCGGGACAGGGGGAAGCTGAGCAGTTCTTC.

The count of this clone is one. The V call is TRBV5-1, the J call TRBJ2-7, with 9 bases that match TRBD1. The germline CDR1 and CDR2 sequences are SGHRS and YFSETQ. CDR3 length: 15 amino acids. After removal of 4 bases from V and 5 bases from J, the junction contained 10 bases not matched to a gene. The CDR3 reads CASSVEDRGSHEQYF. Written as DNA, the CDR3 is TGCGCCAGCAGCGTAGAGGACAGGGGATCCCACGAGCAGTACTTC.

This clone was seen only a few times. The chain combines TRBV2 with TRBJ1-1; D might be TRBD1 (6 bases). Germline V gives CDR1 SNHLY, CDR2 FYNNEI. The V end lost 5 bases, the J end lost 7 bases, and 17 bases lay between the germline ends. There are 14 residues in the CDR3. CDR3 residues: CASSTGGSYGEAFF. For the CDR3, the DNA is TGTGCCAGCAGTACCGGGGGCTCTTATGGTGAAGCTTTCTTT.